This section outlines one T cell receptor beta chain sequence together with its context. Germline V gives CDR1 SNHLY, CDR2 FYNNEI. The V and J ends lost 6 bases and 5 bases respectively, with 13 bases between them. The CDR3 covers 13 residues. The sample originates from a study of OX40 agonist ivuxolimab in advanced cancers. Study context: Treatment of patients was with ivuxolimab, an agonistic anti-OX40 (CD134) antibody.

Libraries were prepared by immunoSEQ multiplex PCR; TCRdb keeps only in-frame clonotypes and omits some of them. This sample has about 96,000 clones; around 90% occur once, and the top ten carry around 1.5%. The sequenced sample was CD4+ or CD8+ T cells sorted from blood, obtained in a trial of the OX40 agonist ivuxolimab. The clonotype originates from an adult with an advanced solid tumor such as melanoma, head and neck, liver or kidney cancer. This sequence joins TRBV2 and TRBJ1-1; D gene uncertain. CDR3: CASRSLGKTEAFF. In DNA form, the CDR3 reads TGTGCCAGCAGGAGCCTCGGTAAGACTGAAGCTTTCTTT.